These 14 T cell receptor beta chains were sequenced from one sample in a study of beta chain features in type 1 diabetes. Sequenced material consisted of expressed TCRB transcripts (all of the isolated RNA was reverse transcribed). TCRdb keeps only in-frame clones here, not all; method: immunoSEQ multiplex PCR. Of some 150,000 clones in the sample, approximately 10% were seen once. The sample was central memory CD4+ T cells from blood. These receptors were taken from a middle-aged woman in good health.

The rearrangement uses TRBV10-2 and TRBJ2-2; 7 bases are a match to TRBD1. CDR3 size: 14 residues. CDR1 and CDR2 from the germline V gene are WSHSY and SAAADI. V lost 7 bases, J lost 1 base, and 3 bases stayed unmatched. The CDR3 nucleotides read TGCGCCAGCAAAAGACAGGGGAACACCGGGGAGCTGTTTTTT. Translation gives CASKRQGNTGELFF.

J is TRBJ2-7 and V is TRBV5-1; a possible D gene is TRBD2 (5 bases). This CDR3 has 13 residues. Germline lookup yields CDR1 SGHRS and CDR2 YFSETQ. V was shortened by 0 bases and J by 6 bases, with 10 bases between the two germline ends. CDR3 DNA: TGCGCCAGCAGCTTGGGAGGGTCAGGCGAGCAGTACTTC. This translates into CASSLGGSGEQYF.

This clone was seen only a few times. The V call is TRBV7-9, the J call TRBJ2-7, with 7 bases aligning to TRBD1. Per germline, CDR1 SEHNR and CDR2 FQNEAQ (reference sequence). The V and J ends lost 5 bases and 5 bases, in that order; junction bases with no gene match: 9. This CDR3 has 14 amino acids. CDR3 sequence: CASSRTGLAHEQYF. The CDR3 coding sequence is TGTGCCAGCAGCAGGACAGGTTTGGCCCACGAGCAGTACTTC.

The chain couples TRBV7-9 to TRBJ1-1; perhaps TRBD1 as D (5 bases). Trimming stripped 5 bases from V and 11 bases from J, with 12 bases between. CDR3 length equals 11 residues. The germline V gene has CDR1 SEHNR and CDR2 FQNEAQ (reference sequence). The chain's CDR3 is CASSPGVVAFF. CDR3 in DNA: TGTGCCAGCAGCCCGGGGGTAGTTGCTTTCTTT.

This clone was counted a few times. The rearrangement joins TRBV12-5 to TRBJ2-5; no clear D gene. Germline V CDR1 and CDR2: LGHNT, FRNRAP. The CDR3 extends over 13 amino acids. V shed 2 bases and J shed 3 bases, with 7 bases lying between them. The CDR3 region is CASGLWSKETQYF. CDR3 DNA: TGTGCTAGTGGTTTGTGGAGTAAAGAGACCCAGTACTTC.

This clone was seen only a few times. This chain links TRBV7-2 with TRBJ2-5; 7 nucleotides line up with TRBD1. Germline V gene sequence: CDR1 SGHTA, CDR2 FQGNSA. The CDR3 has 14 residues. V trimming: 6 bases; J trimming: 10 bases; junction bases outside the gene matches: 14. The CDR3 DNA is TGTGCCAGCAGTCTCGACAGGGTTTTGGGGGTCCAGTACTTC. This codes for CASSLDRVLGVQYF.

The rearrangement uses TRBV28 and TRBJ1-2; a weak D match, TRBD1 (5 bases). The CDR3 contains 17 residues. CDR1 and CDR2 (germline): MDHEN, SYDVKM. Deletions cut 6 bases from V and 1 base from J, with 21 bases between. The DNA for the CDR3 is TGTGCCAGCAGACCCGGCGGCGGCGACAGTAGTAACTATGGCTACACCTTC. Protein sequence: CASRPGGGDSSNYGYTF.

In its sample, this clone was seen a few times. The V and J genes are TRBV5-6 and TRBJ2-7; 8 bases agree with TRBD2. The ends lost 9 bases at V and 2 bases at J; junction bases unmatched: 10. CDR1 and CDR2 from the germline V gene are SGHDT and YYEEEE. The CDR3 has 14 amino acids. This CDR3 reads CATRLGGGPYEQYF. DNA for the CDR3: TGTGCCACGAGACTGGGCGGGGGGCCCTACGAGCAGTACTTC. The whole variable domain, remainder taken from reference TRBV5-6 and TRBJ2-7, is DAGVTQSPTHLIKTRGQQVTLRCSPKSGHDTVSWYQQALGQGPQFIFQYYEEEERQRGNFPDRFSGHQFPNYSSELNVNALLLGDSALYLCATRLGGGPYEQYFGPGTRLTVT.

The J gene is TRBJ2-5, the V gene TRBV6-1; 7 nucleotides align to TRBD2. Germline CDR1 MNHNS, CDR2 SASEGT. The CDR3 has 12 amino acids. The junction had 3 bases not matched to a gene; V was cut back by 6 bases and J by 5 bases. The CDR3 sequence is CASSVGGETQYF. The CDR3, as DNA: TGTGCCAGCAGCGTCGGGGGGGAGACCCAGTACTTC.

The chain recombines TRBV7-6 with TRBJ1-2, with a tentative D call TRBD1 (5 bases). The CDR3 is made up of 13 amino acids. Per germline, CDR1 SGHVS and CDR2 FNYEAQ. V was cut by 4 bases and J by 1 base, with 7 bases left in between. The CDR3 region has the DNA TGTGCCAGCAGCTCCCAGGGTAACTATGGCTACACCTTC. Encoded protein: CASSSQGNYGYTF.

V and J are TRBV21-1 and TRBJ2-1; TRBD2, the D gene given by the table, was not confirmed from the DNA. TRBV21-1 is a pseudogene locus. This CDR3 contains 21 residues. In nucleotides, the CDR3 is TGTGCCAGCAGCAAAACCCTTAGGCCCCTAGCGGGGGGCTTCTCCTACAATGAGCAGTTCTTC. It is translated as CASSKTLRPLAGGFSYNEQFF.

This clone turned up a few times. The rearrangement uses TRBV10-3 and TRBJ2-1; 10 positions match TRBD1. The CDR3 is 13 amino acids. V gave up 6 bases and J gave up 8 bases; unmatched junction bases: 4. CDR1 is ENHRY and CDR2 is SYGVKD in the germline V gene. Here the CDR3 DNA reads TGTGCCATCAGACCCGGGACAGGGGATGAGCAGTTCTTC. It specifies CAIRPGTGDEQFF.

The chain recombines TRBV15 with TRBJ2-2; D gene unclear. Germline V lookup: CDR1 LNHNV, CDR2 YYDKDF (reference sequence). This CDR3 is built from 12 residues. The V and J ends lost 1 base and 5 bases respectively, with 2 bases between them. CDR3 DNA: TGTGCCACCAGCAGAGCAACCGGGGAGCTGTTTTTT. It is translated as CATSRATGELFF.

This clone was recorded a few times. The J gene is TRBJ2-1, the V gene TRBV7-2; maybe TRBD2 (6 bases). Trimming took 5 bases from V and 6 from J, leaving 17 bases between them. This CDR3 is built from 15 residues. Germline CDR1 and CDR2: SGHTA and FQGNSA. CDR3 residues: CASSQGGTVTNEQFF. CDR3 nucleotides: TGTGCCAGCAGCCAGGGTGGGACTGTGACCAATGAGCAGTTCTTC.